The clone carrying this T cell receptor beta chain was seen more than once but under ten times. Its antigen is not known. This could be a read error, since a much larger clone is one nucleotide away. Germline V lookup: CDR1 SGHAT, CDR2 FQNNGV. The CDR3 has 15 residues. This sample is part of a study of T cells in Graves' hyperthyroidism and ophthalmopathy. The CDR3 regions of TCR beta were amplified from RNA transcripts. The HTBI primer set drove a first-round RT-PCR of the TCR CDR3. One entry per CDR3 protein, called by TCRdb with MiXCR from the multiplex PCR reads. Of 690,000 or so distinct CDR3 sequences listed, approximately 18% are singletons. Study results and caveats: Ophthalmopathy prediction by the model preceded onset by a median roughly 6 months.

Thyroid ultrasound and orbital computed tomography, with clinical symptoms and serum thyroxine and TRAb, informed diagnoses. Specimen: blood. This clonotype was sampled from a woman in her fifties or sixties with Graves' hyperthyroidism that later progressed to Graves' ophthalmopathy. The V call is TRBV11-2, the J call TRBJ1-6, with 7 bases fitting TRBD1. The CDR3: CASSLMGDRNSPPHF. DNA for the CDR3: TGTGCCAGCAGCTTGATGGGGGACAGAAATTCACCCCCCCACTTT.